These T cell receptor beta chains were read from a single sample in a study of Ad26.COV2.S vaccination and SARS-CoV-2 variants. Profiling relied on immunoSEQ multiplex PCR, and the TCRdb table lists in-frame clones only, not all of them. This sample has 200,000 to 250,000 clones, with roughly 90% found just once. This specimen was peripheral blood, taken in a trial of Ad26.COV2.S vaccine versus placebo. The receptors originated from a person aged 18 to 59 who received the Ad26.COV2.S COVID-19 vaccine or a placebo. Both conserved end residues are trimmed from each CDR3.

v_call cdr3_aa
TRBV10-1 ASSLTASSYNSPLH
TRBV7-2 ASSPQGGGLGSETQY
TRBV27 ASSSHGETQY
TRBV29-1 SVTRQDRARYGYT
TRBV27 ASSPGGHTEAF
TRBV29-1 SVEAGKGYT
TRBV11-2 ASRLDREETQY
TRBV28 ASTTGQGLSNQPQH
TRBV9 ASSGPSREQY
TRBV12-3/TRBV12-4 ASRLALEQF
TRBV7-9 ASSLLDMYEKLF
TRBV14 ASSQGWSTSPLH
TRBV30 ASTRGTGTEAF
TRBV5-6 ASSSGASGANVLT
TRBV5-4 ASSLDSMNTEAF
TRBV7-6 ASSLVPGQGQNTQY
TRBV7-2 ASSFAADRVYEQY
TRBV21-1 ASSSQDSTYEQY
TRBV5-5 ASSLGVAAVAEAF
TRBV7-9 ASSLELRTHGYT
TRBV10-3 AITPTGGNTEAF
TRBV7-9 ASSLGQGAYQPQH
TRBV28 ASSRSGRQETQY
TRBV4-2 ASSQEATGLGADTQY
TRBV5-5 ASSLFQSEGSGRMNTEAF
TRBV24-1 ATRGRRGHNEQF